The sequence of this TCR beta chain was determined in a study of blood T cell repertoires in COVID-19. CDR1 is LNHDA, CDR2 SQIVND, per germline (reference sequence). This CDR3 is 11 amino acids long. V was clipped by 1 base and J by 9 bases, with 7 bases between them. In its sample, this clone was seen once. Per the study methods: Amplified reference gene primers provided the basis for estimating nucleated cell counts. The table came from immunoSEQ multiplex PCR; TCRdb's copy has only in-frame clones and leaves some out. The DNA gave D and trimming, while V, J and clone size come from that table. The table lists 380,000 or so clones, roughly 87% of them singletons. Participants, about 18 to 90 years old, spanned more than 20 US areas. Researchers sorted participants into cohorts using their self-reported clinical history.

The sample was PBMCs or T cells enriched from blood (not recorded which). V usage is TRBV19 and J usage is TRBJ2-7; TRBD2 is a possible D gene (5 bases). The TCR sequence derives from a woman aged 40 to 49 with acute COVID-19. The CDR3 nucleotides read TGTGCCAGTAGTATAGGAGGGTTGCAGTACTTC. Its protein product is CASSIGGLQYF. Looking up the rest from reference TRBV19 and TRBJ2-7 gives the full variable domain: DGGITQSPKYLFRKEGQNVTLSCEQNLNHDAMYWYRQDPGQGLRLIYYSQIVNDFQKGDIAEGYSVSREKKESFPLTVTSAQKNPTAFYLCASSIGGLQYFGPGTRLTVT.